This T cell receptor beta chain was captured by sequencing in a study of blood T cells in healthy people across ages. The authors ran a second PCR of about 7 to 11 cycles using a sample-barcoded 5' primer and a J-beta primer mix. TCRdb reanalysed the 5' RACE reads using MiXCR and keeps one entry per CDR3 protein. The sample holds 1.5 million to 2 million distinct CDR3 sequences; roughly 28% are singletons and the top ten take about 8%. Points from the study as a whole: Long-lived donors carried more naive CD4+ cells and greater diversity than aged donors. Among T cells, TCR beta diversity per million cells dropped roughly linearly as age rose.

Remarks on this clonotype: Its antigen is undetermined.

Germline V gives CDR1 MGHRA, CDR2 YSYEKL. The CDR3 length is 20 residues. With V trimmed by 0 bases and J by 0 bases, 13 bases remained unmatched. The sequence came from a woman aged 25 to 45 in good health. The rearrangement joins TRBV4-1 to TRBJ1-5, with 8 nucleotides matching TRBD1. The material sequenced was blood. The DNA for the CDR3 is TGCGCCAGCAGCCAAGATAGAGGAGACAGGGGCCTTTATAGCAATCAGCCCCAGCATTTT. This sequence encodes CASSQDRGDRGLYSNQPQHF.